These 22 T cell receptor beta chains were sequenced from one sample in a study of T-cell memory formation after mild COVID-19. TCRdb analysed the 5' RACE reads with MiXCR anew, one entry per CDR3 protein. This table holds tens of thousands of distinct CDR3 sequences, 10% to 15% found once. Sequencing used PBMCs or a T cell subset sorted from them (not recorded which). The source is an adult woman who had mild COVID-19 (a few samples of this study predate the infection). Cell type and time point are not known.

In DNA, the CDR3 is TGTGCCACCAGTGATTTGTCCGGGGAGCTGTTTTTT. Amino acid sequence: CATSDLSGELFF. The chain carries TRBV24-1 and TRBJ2-2; D remains unclear. Germline V CDR1 and CDR2: KGHDR, SFDVKD. V was pared by 0 bases and J by 6 bases, with 1 base between. CDR3 length: 12 amino acids.

The J gene is TRBJ2-5, the V gene TRBV19, with no clear D. Germline V lookup: CDR1 LNHDA, CDR2 SQIVND (reference sequence). The CDR3 loop spans 14 amino acids. V lost 1 base, J lost 1 base, and 7 bases lay in between. The CDR3 DNA follows: TGTGCCAGTAGTATAGTGGGCAGCCAAGAGACCCAGTACTTC. Translation: CASSIVGSQETQYF. Full variable domain (missing parts from reference TRBV19 and TRBJ2-5): DGGITQSPKYLFRKEGQNVTLSCEQNLNHDAMYWYRQDPGQGLRLIYYSQIVNDFQKGDIAEGYSVSREKKESFPLTVTSAQKNPTAFYLCASSIVGSQETQYFGPGTRLLVL.

The sample holds a few counts of this clonotype. This chain connects TRBV7-8 to TRBJ2-5; maybe TRBD2 (6 bases). The CDR3 runs 12 residues. Germline loops: CDR1 SGHVS, CDR2 FQNEAQ. With 5 bases removed from V and 4 bases from J, the gap between germline ends came to 8 bases. For the CDR3, the DNA is TGTGCCAGCAGCCACGGGGGAGAGACCCAGTACTTC. It is translated as CASSHGGETQYF.

The chain has TRBV6-5 and TRBJ1-1, with a weak D call TRBD1 (5 bases). Trimming removed 4 bases from V and 4 bases from J, with 10 bases in between. Germline V gives CDR1 MNHEY, CDR2 SVGAGI. The CDR3 is 13 amino acids. CDR3 in amino acids: CASSWDGTTEAFF. The CDR3 region has the DNA TGTGCCAGCAGTTGGGACGGCACCACTGAAGCTTTCTTT.

The chain combines TRBV4-1 with TRBJ2-5; the match to TRBD2 covers 7 bases. V lost 4 bases to trimming and J lost 2 bases; unmatched junction nucleotides: 7. The CDR3 runs 15 residues. Per the germline V gene, CDR1 is MGHRA and CDR2 is YSYEKL. The CDR3 DNA follows: TGCGCCAGCAGCCCATATCTAGCGGCTCAAGAGACCCAGTACTTC. Translating it yields CASSPYLAAQETQYF.

This sequence joins TRBV18 and TRBJ1-2, with unresolved D. This CDR3 is 13 amino acids long. V lost 3 bases to trimming and J lost 12 bases, with 17 bases between them. CDR1 is KGHSH, CDR2 LQKENI, per germline. CDR3 residues: CASSPLRSRPDTF. CDR3 DNA sequence: TGTGCCAGCTCACCCCTGCGAAGTCGGCCGGACACCTTC.

The sample holds a few counts of this clonotype. V gene TRBV10-3 combines with J gene TRBJ2-7; 10 nucleotides align to TRBD2. In germline, CDR1 is ENHRY, CDR2 SYGVKD. The V gene end was trimmed by 8 bases and the J gene end by 7 bases; junction bases not matched to a gene: 8. CDR3 length: 13 amino acids. The CDR3 loop reads CAIGTSGIVEQYF. CDR3 in DNA: TGTGCCATCGGTACTAGCGGGATCGTTGAGCAGTACTTC.

This clonotype was seen many times. The DNA of the CDR3 is TGCGCCAGCAGCCAAGAGGGACTAGCTTCCTACGAGCAGTACTTC. Protein product: CASSQEGLASYEQYF. The rearrangement links TRBV4-3 to TRBJ2-7, with 9 bases aligning to TRBD2. Trimming cost V 0 bases and J 1 base; bases outside gene matches: 1. The germline gives CDR1 LGHNA, CDR2 YSLEER. The CDR3 contains 15 residues.

Only a few counts were recorded for this clonotype. CDR3 bases: TGCGCCAGCAGCCCTTATAGCGGGATGAGCACAGATACGCAGTATTTT. This gives the protein CASSPYSGMSTDTQYF. V and J are TRBV5-1 and TRBJ2-3, with TRBD2 identical over 8 bases. The CDR3 has 16 residues. CDR1 and CDR2 (germline): SGHRS, YFSETQ. The ends lost 4 bases at V and 0 bases at J; junction bases unmatched: 7.

The chain has TRBV5-1 and TRBJ1-2; D perhaps matches TRBD1 (5 bases). This CDR3 has 14 amino acids. Germline V gives CDR1 SGHRS, CDR2 YFSETQ. V was trimmed by 0 bases and J by 4 bases, leaving 10 bases between them. For the CDR3, the DNA is TGCGCCAGCAGCTTGGCGGGGGTCGGCTATGGCTACACCTTC. It specifies CASSLAGVGYGYTF.

V gene TRBV5-1 combines with J gene TRBJ2-5; tentatively, D is TRBD2 (5 bases). Germline V gene data show CDR1 as SGHRS and CDR2 as YFSETQ. There are 15 residues in the CDR3. The V end was cut by 4 bases, the J end by 1 base, with 14 bases between. The CDR3 DNA reads TGCGCCAGCAGCCCGTCGATAGCGTCCCAAGAGACCCAGTACTTC. Its translation: CASSPSIASQETQYF.

The table lists this clonotype with a few counts. The rearrangement uses TRBV11-2 and TRBJ2-7, with 9 bases that match TRBD2. The junction had 5 bases not matched to a gene; V was cut back by 2 bases and J by 3 bases. The CDR3 has 15 residues. CDR1 SGHAT and CDR2 FQNNGV come from the germline V gene. This chain's CDR3 is CASSLYAGGNYEQYF. CDR3 nucleotides: TGTGCCAGCAGCTTATATGCGGGGGGGAACTACGAGCAGTACTTC. Looking up the rest from reference TRBV11-2 and TRBJ2-7 gives the full variable domain: EAGVAQSPRYKIIEKRQSVAFWCNPISGHATLYWYQQILGQGPKLLIQFQNNGVVDDSQLPKDRFSAERLKGVDSTLKIQPAKLEDSAVYLCASSLYAGGNYEQYFGPGTRLTVT.

The chain carries TRBV6-2 or TRBV6-3 and TRBJ2-1, with D unresolved. From germline, CDR1 is MNHEY and CDR2 SVGEGT. Trimming left V 2 bases short and J 3 bases short, with 8 bases between. This CDR3 has 14 amino acids. This chain's CDR3 is CASSYSSSYNEQFF. The CDR3 DNA follows: TGTGCCAGCAGTTACAGCAGTAGCTACAATGAGCAGTTCTTC.

This clonotype was observed a handful of times. The chain joins TRBV5-4 to TRBJ2-1; D perhaps matches TRBD1 (5 bases). Germline CDR1 reads SGHNT; CDR2 reads YYREEE (reference sequence). The length of the CDR3 is 15 residues. V gave up 1 base and J gave up 1 base, with 9 bases separating them. CDR3 loop: CASSLKGLSYNEQFF. The CDR3 region has the DNA TGTGCCAGCAGCTTGAAGGGGCTGTCCTACAATGAGCAGTTCTTC.

This clonotype was seen a handful of times. This chain links TRBV4-1 with TRBJ2-7, with TRBD2 matching 11 bases. The V segment lost 0 bases and the J segment 2 bases; nucleotides outside the gene matches: 12. From germline, CDR1 is MGHRA and CDR2 YSYEKL. The CDR3 covers 19 residues. The DNA for the CDR3 is TGCGCCAGCAGCCAAGAGGCCCGACTAGCGGGGTTACCTACCTACGAGCAGTACTTC. This sequence encodes CASSQEARLAGLPTYEQYF.

V is TRBV4-1 and J is TRBJ2-3, with D possibly TRBD2 on 5 matching bases. The CDR3 totals 17 residues. Germline values: CDR1 MGHRA, CDR2 YSYEKL. Trimming removed 3 bases from V and 0 bases from J, with 16 bases in between. In nucleotides, the CDR3 is TGCGCCAGCAGCCAGAGAGAGTCCGGGGATAGCACAGATACGCAGTATTTT. It codes for CASSQRESGDSTDTQYF.

This clonotype was observed a few times. This rearrangement joins TRBV11-2 to TRBJ2-1; D assignment may be TRBD1 or TRBD2 (7 bases each). This CDR3 has 16 residues. The germline V gene encodes CDR1 SGHAT and CDR2 FQNNGV. Trimming took 5 bases from V and 2 from J, leaving 16 bases between them. CDR3 coding DNA: TGTGCCAGCAGCCCAGGGGGGGCGACCCCCTACAATGAGCAGTTCTTC. Its translation: CASSPGGATPYNEQFF.

The chain is built from TRBV2 and TRBJ2-5; maybe TRBD2 (5 bases). CDR1 and CDR2 from the germline V gene are SNHLY and FYNNEI. V lost 1 base and J 1 base, leaving 10 bases between the germline ends. The CDR3 length is 15 residues. The CDR3 DNA sequence: TGTGCCAGCAGTGAAGAAGAGGGCGTCCAAGAGACCCAGTACTTC. Its protein product is CASSEEEGVQETQYF.

This clonotype was counted between two and nine times. The chain employs TRBV5-1 and TRBJ2-3; D tentatively reads TRBD1 or TRBD2 (6 bases each). The CDR3 is 15 residues long. Germline V gives CDR1 SGHRS, CDR2 YFSETQ. Trimming cost V 4 bases and J 2 bases, with 14 bases left between them. CDR3 nucleotides: TGCGCCAGCAGCGCGGGACATGCTTACACAGATACGCAGTATTTT. This codes for CASSAGHAYTDTQYF.

The chain joins TRBV7-3 to TRBJ2-1; no clear D gene. Germline CDR1 SGHTA, CDR2 FQGTGA. The length of the CDR3 is 12 residues. V shed 4 bases and J shed 11 bases, with 12 bases lying between them. The CDR3 reads CASSYDQKKQFF. CDR3 nucleotides: TGTGCCAGCAGCTACGATCAAAAGAAGCAGTTCTTC. The full variable domain, in which reference TRBV7-3 and TRBJ2-1 provide the parts outside the CDR3, is GAGVSQTPSNKVTEKGKYVELRCDPISGHTALYWYRQSLGQGPEFLIYFQGTGAADDSGLPNDRFFAVRPEGSVSTLKIQRTERGDSAVYLCASSYDQKKQFFGPGTRLTVL.

This clonotype was seen a few times. The chain recombines TRBV7-9 with TRBJ2-1; tentatively, D is TRBD2 (5 bases). The CDR3 has 12 amino acids. Between the trimmed V and J ends, which lost 4 bases and 10 bases, there was a span of 11 bases. CDR1 and CDR2 from the germline V gene are SEHNR and FQNEAQ (reference sequence). CDR3: CASSSGRVEQFF. DNA of the CDR3: TGTGCCAGCAGCTCCGGGCGGGTGGAGCAGTTCTTC. Full variable domain (missing parts from reference TRBV7-9 and TRBJ2-1): DTGVSQNPRHKITKRGQNVTFRCDPISEHNRLYWYRQTLGQGPEFLTYFQNEAQLEKSRLLSDRFSAERPKGSFSTLEIQRTEQGDSAMYLCASSSGRVEQFFGPGTRLTVL.

Ten or more counts support this clonotype. The CDR3 nucleotides read TGTGCCAGCAGTCTACTTCCTAGCGAGTACAACACCGGGGAGCTGTTTTTT. Amino acids: CASSLLPSEYNTGELFF. This chain uses TRBV6-5 with TRBJ2-2; TRBD2 is a possible D gene (6 bases). The CDR3 has 17 residues. Germline V gene sequence: CDR1 MNHEY, CDR2 SVGAGI. Trimming stripped 5 bases from V and 2 bases from J, with 18 bases between.